Shown below are 11 T cell receptor beta chains from a single sample sequenced in a study of T cells in Graves' hyperthyroidism and ophthalmopathy. RNA transcripts served as the template for amplifying TCR beta CDR3 regions. With the HTBI primer set, the TCR CDR3 went through a first round of RT-PCR. TCRdb reprocessed the multiplex PCR reads via MiXCR and lists one record per CDR3 protein. This sample yields more than 550,000 distinct CDR3 sequences, of which around 20% are seen a single time; over 15% belongs to the top ten. Sequencing was done on a sample of blood. All receptors derive from a woman aged 50 to 60 with Graves' hyperthyroidism that later progressed to Graves' ophthalmopathy.

V usage is TRBV11-3 and J usage is TRBJ2-5; possible D gene TRBD1, 6 bases. V gave up 9 bases and J gave up 4 bases, with 18 bases separating them. The CDR3 contains 14 residues. The germline V gene has CDR1 SGHNT and CDR2 YENEEA. CDR3 loop: CASSDRGGAETQYF. In DNA form, the CDR3 reads TGTGCCAGTAGCGATCGAGGGGGTGCAGAGACCCAGTACTTC.

The J gene is TRBJ2-1, the V gene TRBV27; D remains unclear. V dropped 2 bases and J dropped 10 bases, with 15 bases sitting between them. The CDR3 totals 14 residues. Germline-derived CDR1 and CDR2 are MNHEY and SMNVEV (reference sequence). This chain's CDR3 is CASSLRLNGKEQFF. CDR3 in DNA: TGTGCCAGCAGTTTAAGGCTTAACGGCAAAGAGCAGTTCTTC.

This clonotype was counted a few times. The rearrangement links TRBV19 to TRBJ1-5, with D perhaps matching TRBD1 (6 bases). V was trimmed by 3 bases and J by 5 bases, leaving 11 bases between them. The germline V gene has CDR1 LNHDA and CDR2 SQIVND (reference sequence). The CDR3 extends over 14 amino acids. CDR3 protein: CASSIPGEYQPQHF. The CDR3 nucleotides are TGTGCCAGTAGTATCCCAGGGGAGTATCAGCCCCAGCATTTT. Variable domain in full (rest from reference TRBV19 and TRBJ1-5): DGGITQSPKYLFRKEGQNVTLSCEQNLNHDAMYWYRQDPGQGLRLIYYSQIVNDFQKGDIAEGYSVSREKKESFPLTVTSAQKNPTAFYLCASSIPGEYQPQHFGDGTRLSIL.

In this sample, this clonotype turned up many times. This sequence joins TRBV6-1 and TRBJ2-2; a weak D match, TRBD2 (6 bases). This CDR3 spans 13 amino acids. Trimming pared 3 bases from V and 9 bases from J, leaving 11 bases between. Germline assignment: CDR1 MNHNS and CDR2 SASEGT. CDR3 DNA: TGTGCCAGCAGTGATGTGCGGGGTTGGGAGCTGTTTTTT. This gives the protein CASSDVRGWELFF.

This clonotype was observed at least ten times. V and J are TRBV27 and TRBJ2-5; D is possibly TRBD1 or TRBD2 (6 bases each). Deletions cut 2 bases from V and 4 bases from J, with 23 bases between. The germline V gene has CDR1 MNHEY and CDR2 SMNVEV (reference sequence). The CDR3 spans 18 residues. The CDR3 sequence: CASSLLPGLHEGVETQYF. Written as DNA, the CDR3 is TGTGCCAGCAGTTTACTCCCGGGACTTCACGAGGGGGTAGAGACCCAGTACTTC.

This clonotype has just a few counts. The CDR3 here is CASSPQRYPYGYTF. Here the CDR3 DNA reads TGTGCCAGCAGCCCTCAGAGATACCCCTATGGCTACACCTTC. The genes are TRBV9 and TRBJ1-2; D not certain. The germline CDR1 and CDR2 sequences are SGDLS and YYNGEE. V was cut by 4 bases and J by 4 bases, with 14 bases left in between. The CDR3 is 14 residues long.

The V and J genes are TRBV10-1 and TRBJ2-3, with D hard to call. The CDR3 is 16 amino acids. The V end lost 2 bases, the J end lost 2 bases, and 14 bases lay between the germline ends. Germline lookup yields CDR1 WNHNN and CDR2 SYGVQD (reference sequence). CDR3 sequence: CASSEQRTLYTDTQYF. For the CDR3, the DNA is TGCGCCAGCAGTGAGCAGAGAACTTTGTACACAGATACGCAGTATTTT.

This clonotype was seen a handful of times. The CDR3 region is CAYMDGSNSPLHF. CDR3 coding DNA: TGTGCCTACATGGACGGAAGTAATTCACCCCTCCACTTT. The chain carries TRBV30 and TRBJ1-6; D is unresolved. With 7 bases removed from V and 6 bases from J, the gap between germline ends came to 13 bases. In germline, CDR1 is GTSNPN, CDR2 SVGIG (reference sequence). The CDR3 runs to 13 residues. Based on the CDR3 plus reference TRBV30 and TRBJ1-6, the full variable domain is SQTIHQWPATLVQPVGSPLSLECTVEGTSNPNLYWYRQAAGRGLQLLFYSVGIGQISSEVPQNLSASRPQDRQFILSSKKLLLSDSGFYLCAYMDGSNSPLHFGNGTRLTVT.

The gene calls are TRBV9 and TRBJ1-6; 9 positions agree with TRBD1. Unmatched junction bases numbered 4, after V lost 0 bases and J lost 6 bases. The CDR3 loop spans 16 amino acids. Germline loops: CDR1 SGDLS, CDR2 YYNGEE. The CDR3 DNA reads as TGTGCCAGCAGCGTAGGGACAGGGGAGAGTAATTCACCCCTCCACTTT. Translating it yields CASSVGTGESNSPLHF.

This clonotype was counted many times. The gene calls are TRBV3-1 and TRBJ2-1; 7 nucleotides agree with TRBD1. Germline trimming cut 9 bases from V and 2 bases from J; bases unmatched to any gene: 7. This CDR3 is 14 amino acids long. Germline CDR1 and CDR2: LGHDT and YNNKEL (reference sequence). CDR3 sequence: CASSDRPTYNEQFF. In DNA, the CDR3 is TGTGCCAGTTCGGACAGGCCAACCTACAATGAGCAGTTCTTC.

This clonotype was picked up many times. This chain links TRBV12-3 or TRBV12-4 with TRBJ1-1; D may be TRBD1 (5 bases). The CDR3 has 14 amino acids. Trimming shortened V by 7 bases and J by 3 bases, and 15 bases separated the two germline ends. As DNA, the CDR3 is TGTGCCAGCACCCTGGGGCCCCTGGACACTGAAGCTTTCTTT. Translation gives CASTLGPLDTEAFF.